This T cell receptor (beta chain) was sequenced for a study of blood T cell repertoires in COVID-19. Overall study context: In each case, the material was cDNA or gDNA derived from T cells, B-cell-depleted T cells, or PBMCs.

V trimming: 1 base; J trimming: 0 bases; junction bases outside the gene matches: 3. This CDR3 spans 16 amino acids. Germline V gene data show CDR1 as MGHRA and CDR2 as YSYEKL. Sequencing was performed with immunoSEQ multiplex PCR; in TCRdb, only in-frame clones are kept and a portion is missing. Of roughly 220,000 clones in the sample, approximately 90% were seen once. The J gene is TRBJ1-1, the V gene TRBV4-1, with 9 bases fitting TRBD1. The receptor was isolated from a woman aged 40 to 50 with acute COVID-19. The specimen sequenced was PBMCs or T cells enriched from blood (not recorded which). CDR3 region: CASSQVGTGMNTEAFF. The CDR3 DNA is TGCGCCAGCAGCCAAGTTGGGACAGGGATGAACACTGAAGCTTTCTTT.